This T cell receptor beta chain is from a study of pediatric ulcerative colitis. Each sample received Survey-level depth of up to 500,000 reads. TCRdb's table, derived via immunoSEQ multiplex PCR, lists solely in-frame clones and lacks some. Of more than 15,000 clones detected, approximately 69% appear once; the ten largest clones hold 3.4%. The CDR3 has 12 residues. Germline V CDR1 and CDR2: SQVTM, ANQGSEA. With 2 bases removed from V and 7 bases from J, the gap between germline ends came to 8 bases. Rectal tissue came from one to two pinch biopsies taken at colonoscopy. Sequencing was done on a sample of gut tissue. J is TRBJ2-2 and V is TRBV29-1; no clear D. This receptor was taken from a girl between 5 and 17 years old with moderate ulcerative colitis. CDR3 coding DNA: TGCAGCGTTGAAAAATTTCACGGGGAGCTGTTTTTT. It codes for CSVEKFHGELFF.